Below, 7 T cell receptor beta chains from the same sample are listed, as sequenced in a study of graft-versus-host responses after intestinal transplantation. The method was immunoSEQ multiplex PCR; TCRdb's version includes in-frame clones alone and lacks a portion of them. The table records roughly 110,000 clones, 85% to 95% of them present only once. Antigens for these TCRs are unknown. The material was unstimulated CD8+ T cells sorted from spleen or lymph node cells, obtained before transplant. These receptors were collected from a human donor who was the organ donor for an intestinal transplant.

DNA of the CDR3: TGTGCCAGCAGCGTAGGGGACAACACTGAAGCTTTCTTT. This gives the protein CASSVGDNTEAFF. The chain carries TRBV9 and TRBJ1-1; tentative D call: TRBD1 (5 bases). CDR1 is SGDLS and CDR2 is YYNGEE in the germline V gene. This CDR3 spans 13 amino acids. The V end lost 0 bases, the J end lost 2 bases, and 5 bases lay between the germline ends.

V and J are TRBV9 and TRBJ2-1; D is uncertain. The CDR3 is 15 residues long. V was trimmed by 3 bases and J by 4 bases, leaving 14 bases between them. The germline CDR1 and CDR2 sequences are SGDLS and YYNGEE. This chain's CDR3 is CASSDGPHTYNEQFF. The DNA of the CDR3 is TGTGCCAGCAGCGACGGCCCTCACACTTACAATGAGCAGTTCTTC. Using reference TRBV9 and TRBJ2-1 for the parts outside the CDR3, the full variable domain is DSGVTQTPKHLITATGQRVTLRCSPRSGDLSVYWYQQSLDQGLQFLIQYYNGEERAKGNILERFSAQQFPDLHSELNLSSLELGDSALYFCASSDGPHTYNEQFFGPGTRLTVL.

The table lists this clone with a count of one. The rearrangement links TRBV28 to TRBJ2-1, with 9 bases aligning to TRBD2. The CDR3 covers 17 residues. The trim removed 1 base at V and 6 bases at J, leaving 10 bases unmatched. The germline V gene has CDR1 MDHEN and CDR2 SYDVKM. The CDR3 sequence is CASSLFGTSSPLNEQFF. The CDR3 DNA reads as TGTGCCAGCAGTTTATTCGGGACTAGCTCTCCTCTCAATGAGCAGTTCTTC.

The CDR3 reads CASSQELRWPYEQYF. Written as DNA, the CDR3 is TGTGCCAGCAGCCAAGAATTACGGTGGCCCTACGAGCAGTACTTC. The chain recombines TRBV14 with TRBJ2-7; D unresolved. CDR1 SGHDN and CDR2 FVKESK come from the germline V gene. This CDR3 has 15 amino acids. V was clipped by 0 bases and J by 2 bases, with 11 bases between them.

V usage is TRBV20-1 and J usage is TRBJ1-1; D remains ambiguous. The CDR3 loop spans 11 amino acids. From germline, CDR1 is DFQATT and CDR2 SNEGSKA (reference sequence). V dropped 4 bases and J dropped 1 base, with 4 bases sitting between them. CDR3 nucleotide sequence: TGCAGTGCTACAGGGAACACTGAAGCTTTCTTT. It is translated as CSATGNTEAFF.

V gene TRBV27 combines with J gene TRBJ2-5, with 7 nucleotides matching TRBD1. The DNA matches TRBJ2-7 better at its end, which makes the J call doubtful. This CDR3 has 13 residues. Germline CDR1 is MNHEY and CDR2 is SMNVEV (reference sequence). DNA of the CDR3: TGTGCCAGCAGCTTGACAGGGATCTACGAGCAGTACTTC. Translation: CASSLTGIYEQYF.

The chain recombines TRBV10-1 with TRBJ2-7; D assignment may be TRBD1 or TRBD2 (5 bases each). The CDR3 sequence is 11 residues long. The ends were cut back, 6 bases at V and 10 bases at J, with 13 bases in the middle. Germline V gene lookup returns CDR1 WNHNN and CDR2 SYGVQD (reference sequence). The CDR3 DNA follows: TGCGCCAGCAGCCAGGGACGGATTCAGTACTTC. This gives the protein CASSQGRIQYF.